This T cell receptor (beta chain) comes out of a study of blood T cell repertoires in COVID-19 (dated by TCRdb to the early 2020s). Study-level background: Collaborator samples came from the United States, Italy and Spain and covered acute and convalescent phases of COVID-19. Samples were obtained from the ongoing ImmuneRACE study (first 160 participants) and from 950 to 1,500 subjects provided by 6 global collaborators. The prospective study material was composed of cDNA or gDNA derived from T cells, B-cell-depleted T cells, or PBMCs. A freely available public database, intended as a resource for researchers studying the immune response to SARS-CoV-2, is where the repertoires were released. Where available, HLA class I and class II types were taken from metadata supplied by the sample provider and were not determined by assay-based typing. Nearly every sample came with metadata listing a de-identified subject ID, COVID-19 status, age in years and sex. Subjects who had been exposed to COVID-19, were actively infected with it, or had recovered from it provided the deeply sampled blood TCRbeta repertoires that made up the dataset.

Study-wide findings and limitations: Clinical and demographic metadata were provided uncurated, with the amount varying by source and participant.

TCRbeta CDR3 regions were amplified from genomic DNA using the immunoSEQ Assay, a bias-controlled multiplex PCR. On the study's bioinformatics: Nucleated cell counts per sample were estimated from amplification of reference gene primers within the assay. To quantify the absolute abundance of each unique TCRbeta CDR3 rearrangement, sequence reads were collapsed and filtered. Productive Simpson clonality was computed per sample as the square root of Simpson's diversity index over productive rearrangements. The clones in this table, taken by TCRdb from immuneACCESS, are in-frame only. Not every clone is retained; where verified, under half of the shortfall comes from an unresolved V gene, and the cause of the rest is unknown. V and J calls and clone size are those listed in that table; D and trimming were worked out from the DNA. Counted in this sample were roughly 70,000 clones; about four fifths of them appeared once. The biggest ten clones account for over 7.5% of the sample.

There are a few counts of this clone. Its antigen target is currently unknown. The input lacks base qualities; no much larger clone sits a single base away. The collaborating institutions used their own protocols to collect whole blood in K2EDTA tubes. For TCRbeta analysis, collaborators shipped samples as frozen whole blood, isolated PBMCs, or DNA extracted from either of those sample types. The germline V gene encodes CDR1 SNHLY and CDR2 FYNNEI. From the cysteine up to the phenylalanine, the CDR3 has a length of 14 residues. The entry retains the CDR3 DNA only, 42 bases that are in frame from base 1. From V the trimming removes 6 bases and from J it removes 7 bases, while the gene matches leave 7 bases of the junction unaccounted for.

Sequencing used peripheral blood. This chain joins TRBV2 to TRBJ2-2, with TRBD1 identical over 8 junction bases. The clonotype originates from a human donor in a cohort sampled during active COVID-19. Here the CDR3 is given as CASRIQGVSGELFF. The bases read TGTGCCAGCAGGATACAGGGGGTTAGCGGGGAGCTGTTTTTT.